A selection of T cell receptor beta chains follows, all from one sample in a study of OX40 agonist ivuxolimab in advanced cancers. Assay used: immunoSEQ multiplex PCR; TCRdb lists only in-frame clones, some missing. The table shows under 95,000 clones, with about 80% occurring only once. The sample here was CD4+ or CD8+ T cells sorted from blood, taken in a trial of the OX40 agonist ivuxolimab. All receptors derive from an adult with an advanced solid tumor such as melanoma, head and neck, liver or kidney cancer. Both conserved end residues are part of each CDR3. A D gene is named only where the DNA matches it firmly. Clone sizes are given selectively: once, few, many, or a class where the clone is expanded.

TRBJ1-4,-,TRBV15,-,TGTGCCACCAGCAGGGACCTCATTGGTGAAAAACTGTTTTTT,CATSRDLIGEKLFF
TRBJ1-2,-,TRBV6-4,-,TGTGCCAGCAGTGTTTGGCCAGAAAGCTATGTATTAGATGGCTACACCTTC,CASSVWPESYVLDGYTF
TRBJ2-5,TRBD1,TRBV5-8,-,TGTGCCAGCAGCTTGCTGACGCAGGGGGCGAGTGAGACCCAGTACTTC,CASSLLTQGASETQYF
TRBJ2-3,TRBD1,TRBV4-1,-,TGCGCCAGCAGCTCCGCGGACAGGGACAGAGATACGCAGTATTTT,CASSSADRDRDTQYF
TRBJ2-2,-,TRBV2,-,TGTGCCAGCACCCAGGGAGCGCCCAACACCGGGGAGCTGTTTTTT,CASTQGAPNTGELFF
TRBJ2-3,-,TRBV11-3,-,TGTGCCAGCAGCTTCGGCCAGCGAGGGTTCACAGATACGCAGTATTTT,CASSFGQRGFTDTQYF
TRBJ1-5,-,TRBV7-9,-,TGTGCCAGCAGCGAACAGGGTTCTCAGCCCCAGCATTTT,CASSEQGSQPQHF
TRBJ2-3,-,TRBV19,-,TGTGCCAGTAATAGCCAGGCGAACACAGATACGCAGTATTTT,CASNSQANTDTQYF
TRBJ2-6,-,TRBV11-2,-,TGTGCCAGCAGCTTATGGGTGGCTGGGGCCAACGTCCTGACTTTC,CASSLWVAGANVLTF
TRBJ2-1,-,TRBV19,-,TGTGCCAGTACCTCGGGGAGGAATGAGCAGTTCTTC,CASTSGRNEQFF
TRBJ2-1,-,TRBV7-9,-,TGTGCCAGCAGCTTAGATTTCCTCTACAATGAGCAGTTCTTC,CASSLDFLYNEQFF
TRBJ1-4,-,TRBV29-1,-,TGCAGCGTTGAGGGCGGTGGGGCCTCCACTAATGAAAAACTGTTTTTT,CSVEGGGASTNEKLFF
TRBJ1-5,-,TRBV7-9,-,TGTGCCAGCAGCGGTATCCCGGTTGATCAGCCCCAGCATTTT,CASSGIPVDQPQHF
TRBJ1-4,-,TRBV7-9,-,TGTGCCAGCAATGGACCGTCGAAACTGTTTTTT,CASNGPSKLFF
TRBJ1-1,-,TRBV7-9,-,TGTGCCAGCAGCTCACAGGGACCGGGGACTGAAGCTTTCTTT,CASSSQGPGTEAFF
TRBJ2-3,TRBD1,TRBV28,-,TGTGCCAGCAGACTCACAGGGGGTACGCAGTATTTT,CASRLTGGTQYF
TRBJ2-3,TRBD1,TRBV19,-,TGTGCCAGTAGTATCCCTGAGACAGGGAGCACAGATACGCAGTATTTT,CASSIPETGSTDTQYF
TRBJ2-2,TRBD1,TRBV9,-,TGTGCCAGCAGCTCCGGGACAGGGGCTAACACCGGGGAGCTGTTTTTT,CASSSGTGANTGELFF
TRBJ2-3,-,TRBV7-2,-,TGTGCCAGCAGCACCGGGGGCGTACAACCCTCTAGCGCAGATACGCAGTATTTT,CASSTGGVQPSSADTQYF
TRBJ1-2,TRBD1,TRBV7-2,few,TGTGCCAGCAGCTTAGTAATAGGGGGCGAAGGCTACACCTTC,CASSLVIGGEGYTF
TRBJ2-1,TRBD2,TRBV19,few,TGTGCCACTCGGGGGGGAAGCGATGAGCAGTTCTTC,CATRGGSDEQFF
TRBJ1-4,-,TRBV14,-,TGTGCCAGCAGCGGGAACGGTGGGAATGAAAAACTGTTTTTT,CASSGNGGNEKLFF
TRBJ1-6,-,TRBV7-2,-,TGTGCCGAGGGGGGGGGATCACCCCTCCACTTT,CAEGGGSPLHF
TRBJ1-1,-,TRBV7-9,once,TGTGCCAGCAGCGCCCAGATGGGGAACACTGAAGCTTTCTTT,CASSAQMGNTEAFF
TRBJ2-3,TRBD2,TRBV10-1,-,TGCGCCAGCAGCGGACTAGCGGGGGGACTCACAGATACGCAGTATTTT,CASSGLAGGLTDTQYF
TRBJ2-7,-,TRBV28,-,TGTGCCAGCACGTCCCTCGACGAGCAGTACTTC,CASTSLDEQYF
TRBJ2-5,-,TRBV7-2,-,TGTGCCAGCAGCTTCGTCACCGCTCAAGAGACCCAGTACTTC,CASSFVTAQETQYF
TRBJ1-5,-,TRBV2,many,TGTGCCAGCAGTGGCAGAGGGGGACATCAGCCCCAGCATTTT,CASSGRGGHQPQHF
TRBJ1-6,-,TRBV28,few,TGTGCCAGCAGTTTATGGTGGCAGGGAGGGTCACCCCTCCACTTT,CASSLWWQGGSPLHF
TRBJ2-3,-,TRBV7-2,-,TGTGCCAGCAGCTCCGTAGGGGCGTTAGATACGCAGTATTTT,CASSSVGALDTQYF
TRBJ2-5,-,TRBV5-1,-,TGCGCCAGCAGCTCCCTGGTTATCCAAGAGACCCAGTACTTC,CASSSLVIQETQYF
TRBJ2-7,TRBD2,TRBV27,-,TGTGCCAGCACCCCTCCCGCGGGGGGCCCCTACGAGCAGTACTTC,CASTPPAGGPYEQYF
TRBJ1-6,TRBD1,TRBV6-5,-,TGTGCCAGCAGTTACCCGGGACAGGGGAATTCACCCCTCCACTTT,CASSYPGQGNSPLHF
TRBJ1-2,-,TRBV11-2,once,TGTGCCAGCAGCTTCCTACAGGGTGGCTATGGCTACACCTTC,CASSFLQGGYGYTF
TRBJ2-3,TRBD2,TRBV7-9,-,TGTGCCAGCAGCTTTTATTCGAGCGGGGGGGCCGGGGCAGATACGCAGTATTTT,CASSFYSSGGAGADTQYF
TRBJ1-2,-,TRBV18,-,TGTGCCAGCTCACCACGAACGGACGCCGGAGCTAACTATGGCTACACCTTC,CASSPRTDAGANYGYTF
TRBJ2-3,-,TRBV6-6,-,TGTGCCAGCAGTTACCAGGGTTCCAGAACAGATACGCAGTATTTT,CASSYQGSRTDTQYF
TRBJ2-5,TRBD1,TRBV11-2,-,TGTGCCAGCAGCACGGGACAGGGGTATGAGACCCAGTACTTC,CASSTGQGYETQYF
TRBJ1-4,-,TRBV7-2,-,TGTGCCAGCGGGGTAAAAGCCCTTAATGAAAAACTGTTTTTT,CASGVKALNEKLFF
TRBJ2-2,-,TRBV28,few,TGTGCCAGCAGTTTAGCGTCTGGGTGGTCCGGGGAGCTGTTTTTT,CASSLASGWSGELFF
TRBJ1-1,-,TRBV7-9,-,TGTGCCAGCAGCCCTAGGGGTTGGTCTGAAGCTTTCTTT,CASSPRGWSEAFF
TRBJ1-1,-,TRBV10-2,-,TGCGCCAGCAGAGGACCAGAGCGTGAAGCTTTCTTT,CASRGPEREAFF
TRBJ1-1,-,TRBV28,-,TGTGCCAGCAGCCCCCTTGACGGGACACCGAACACTGAAGCTTTCTTT,CASSPLDGTPNTEAFF
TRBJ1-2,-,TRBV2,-,TGTGCCAGCAGACAGGGAGGAGAAGGCTACACCTTC,CASRQGGEGYTF
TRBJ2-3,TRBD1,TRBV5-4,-,TGTGCCAGCAGCACCAGGACAGGGGAGGGTGCAGATACGCAGTATTTT,CASSTRTGEGADTQYF
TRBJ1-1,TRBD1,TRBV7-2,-,TGTGCCAGCAGCAAAAGGACAGGAGACACTGAAGCTTTCTTT,CASSKRTGDTEAFF
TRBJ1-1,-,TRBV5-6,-,TGTGCCAGCAGCCATTTTCGGGGCAGGAACACTGAAGCTTTCTTT,CASSHFRGRNTEAFF